This T cell receptor beta chain is drawn from a study of follicular helper T cells after annual influenza vaccination (dated by TCRdb to between 2016 and 2019). Regarding the study in general: After each seasonal influenza vaccination, blood samples were collected on days 0, 7 and 28. To study recall of cTfh clones, some subjects were followed across successive annual vaccinations spanning the 2013-2014, 2014-2015 and 2015-2016 seasons. One week after vaccination, a second recruited cohort of 11 to 12 subjects (Table S1) displayed a similar ICOS+CD38+ cTfh response. Multi-year samples were available for six subjects, with four spanning two vaccination seasons and two spanning three seasons. Samples from 2013-2014 were cryopreserved, whereas samples from about 2015 were processed immediately after collection.

The time point label corresponds to: 2015-2016 season, pre-vaccination. Adults received seasonal inactivated influenza vaccine (Fluvarix), and TCRB sequencing tracked sorted blood CD4 subsets before and after vaccination. To be eligible, subjects had to be community-dwelling and could not have received an influenza vaccine during the previous 6 months. Subjects were excluded for influenza vaccine contraindications, substance abuse, HIV/AIDS, active malignancy, immunomodulatory medication, or active illness such as respiratory infection. At each time point, somewhere between 40 and 100 mL of blood was taken. Non-naive CD4+CXCR5+PD-1+ cells were defined as circulating Tfh and were sorted into ICOS+CD38+ and ICOS-CD38- fractions. Either Ficoll-Paque PLUS or SepMate separation was used to isolate PBMC. Before DNA was extracted, the cell subsets were sorted from PBMC using a BD FACS Aria. As regards this clone: Its antigen remains unidentified. It has no much larger one-base neighbor in the sample; base qualities were not kept.

The investigation overall reported the following: Day 7 ICOS+CD38+ clones were most often found later in ICOS-CD38- cTfh, suggesting that subset may serve as a memory reservoir. ICOS+CD38+ cTfh clonality correlated with the frequency of that population, and its change correlated with the change in circulating plasmablast frequency. Only 10-20% of analyzed cells yielded productive TCRB sequences, so sampling of rare clonotypes was not possible. Successive annual vaccinations recalled a recurrent oligoclonal ICOS+CD38+ cTfh response that contained tetramer and AIM influenza-specific clonotypes.

Library creation used the immunoSEQ multiplex PCR assay. Adaptive Biotechnologies handled the TCRB amplification, library preparation, sequencing and preliminary bioinformatics at Survey level resolution. For TCRB sequencing, genomic DNA from sorted cTfh populations was amplified by multiplex PCR. The study's own analysis went as follows. In R, clonality was calculated as 1 minus the normalized Shannon entropy, and the Gini index was computed using the R package ineq. The overlap score was defined as the summed counts of shared sequences divided by the total counts of all sequences in both compared samples. Significance of shared clonotypes was assessed by Fisher's exact test, with a theoretical repertoire of 10^7 TCRB sequences assumed. What TCRdb holds here is the immuneACCESS table cut down to in-frame rearrangements. Part of the clones is not present; checked against another copy, under half of the missing clones reflect an unresolved V gene, and the others are unexplained. For V, J and clone size, that table is used; D and trimming come from the DNA. This sample has approximately 9,900 clones in its table, and around 90% of those were observed once. 0.47% of the sample belongs to the ten largest clones.

The CDR1 and CDR2 encoded by the germline V gene are SGHRS and YFSETQ. From cysteine to phenylalanine, the CDR3 is 16 amino acids long. Left in the record is the CDR3 DNA by itself, 48 bases read in frame from the first base. Trimming leaves V shorter by 3 bases and J shorter by 4 bases, with the junction holding 8 bases beyond the gene matches. The sequencing used CXCR5+ CD38- circulating T follicular helper cells from blood, collected on the day of influenza vaccination. The label giving this sample's cell subset or site can be read as: circulating Tfh, non-naive CD4+CXCR5+PD-1+ (ICOS+CD38+ or ICOS-CD38-). The V and J segments used are TRBV5-1 and TRBJ2-3; 10 bases in the junction line up with TRBD2. This clonotype originated in an adult who received the influenza vaccine. CDR3 region: CASSSILAGGADTQYF. The nucleotides read TGCGCCAGCAGCTCTATCTTAGCGGGGGGCGCAGATACGCAGTATTTT.